Below are 8 T cell receptor beta chains sequenced from a single sample in a study of OX40 agonist ivuxolimab in advanced cancers. Assay: immunoSEQ multiplex PCR; the TCRdb copy retains only in-frame clones and omits some. The table shows about 48,000 clones, with roughly 88% occurring only once. The material sequenced was CD4+ or CD8+ T cells sorted from blood, taken in a trial of the OX40 agonist ivuxolimab. These receptors came from an adult with an advanced solid tumor such as melanoma, head and neck, liver or kidney cancer.

This clone has more than one count but fewer than ten. The chain links TRBV4-1 to TRBJ1-1; TRBD1 aligns across 7 bases. The CDR3 has 16 residues. Germline V CDR1 and CDR2: MGHRA, YSYEKL. V lost 0 bases, J lost 4 bases, and 8 bases stayed unmatched. Here the CDR3 reads CASSQEVAQGFTEAFF. The CDR3 region has the DNA TGCGCCAGCAGCCAAGAAGTTGCACAGGGGTTCACTGAAGCTTTCTTT.

The J gene is TRBJ2-2, the V gene TRBV5-1; TRBD2 is a possible D gene (6 bases). The V and J ends lost 0 bases and 0 bases respectively, with 9 bases between them. Germline V lookup: CDR1 SGHRS, CDR2 YFSETQ. There are 16 residues in the CDR3. CDR3 region: CASSLDRGTNTGELFF. CDR3 nucleotides: TGCGCCAGCAGCTTGGATCGGGGGACGAACACCGGGGAGCTGTTTTTT.

The chain recombines TRBV6-6 with TRBJ2-3; D perhaps matches TRBD1 (8 bases). This CDR3 has 15 amino acids. From germline, CDR1 is MNHNY and CDR2 SVGAGI (reference sequence). Trimming took 11 bases from V and 3 from J, leaving 21 bases between them. The CDR3 protein is CAGGGQGAVTDTQYF. The CDR3 DNA reads as TGTGCCGGGGGGGGGCAGGGGGCTGTTACAGATACGCAGTATTTT.

The V gene is TRBV5-1, the J gene TRBJ2-7; 14 nucleotides line up with TRBD2. With 8 bases clipped from V and 3 bases from J, the junction kept 16 bases outside the gene matches. Germline loops: CDR1 SGHRS, CDR2 YFSETQ. The CDR3 has 18 residues. This CDR3 reads CASSSGLAGASRHYEQYV. The CDR3 DNA is TGCGCCAGTTCCTCGGGACTAGCGGGGGCCTCTCGTCACTACGAGCAGTACGTC.

This clone was detected only a few times. V and J are TRBV28 and TRBJ2-5, with a possible D match to TRBD2 (5 bases). V shed 5 bases and J shed 1 base, with 5 bases lying between them. CDR3 length equals 12 residues. Germline CDR1 reads MDHEN; CDR2 reads SYDVKM. CDR3 in DNA: TGTGCCAGCAGTGAGGGCCAAGAGACCCAGTACTTC. Residues: CASSEGQETQYF.

The V gene is TRBV6-5, the J gene TRBJ2-2, with a tentative D call TRBD2 (5 bases). Germline loops: CDR1 MNHEY, CDR2 SVGAGI. V gave up 6 bases and J gave up 6 bases, with 11 bases separating them. This CDR3 contains 13 residues. CDR3 DNA sequence: TGTGCCAGCAGCTTACTACTAGCCGGGGAGCTGTTTTTT. As protein: CASSLLLAGELFF.

V gene TRBV2 combines with J gene TRBJ1-5; maybe TRBD1 (6 bases). The V end was cut by 6 bases, the J end by 5 bases, with 20 bases between. In germline, CDR1 is SNHLY, CDR2 FYNNEI. This CDR3 is built from 16 residues. CDR3 loop: CASSALQGSNYQPQHF. The CDR3 coding sequence is TGTGCCAGCAGCGCCCTGCAGGGGAGCAATTATCAGCCCCAGCATTTT.

Only a few counts were recorded for this clone. V and J are TRBV2 and TRBJ2-3; the D gene is possibly TRBD1 (6 bases). The length of the CDR3 is 15 residues. Trimming removed 1 base at V and 2 bases at J, with 10 bases between. Germline V lookup: CDR1 SNHLY, CDR2 FYNNEI. The CDR3 nucleotides are TGTGCCAGCAGTGAAGACAGGGTGTACACAGATACGCAGTATTTT. As protein: CASSEDRVYTDTQYF.